The 20 T cell receptor beta chains in this list originate from one sample, sequenced in a study of CD8+CD57+ T cells in acquired aplastic anemia (dated by TCRdb to 2016 to 2019). TCRdb shows the sequencer as Illumina HiSeq 2000. Genomic DNA served as template for TCR beta VDJ combination and CDR3 sequence profiling. TCRdb trimmed public reads at Q25 via fastp, called clones via MiXCR and kept in-frame beta chains. Records with the same CDR3 protein are collapsed into one entry carrying the most frequent genes and DNA. The sample has tens of thousands of distinct CDR3 sequences on record, 54% of them singletons. Of the sample, roughly 8.7% falls within the top ten clones. The material sequenced was sorted CD4+, CD8+, or CD8+CD57+ T cells (not recorded which) from PBMCs. These receptor sequences come from a human donor in good health, serving as a control.

This clonotype was detected a few times. This chain's CDR3 is CASSLGPGTGIRYTF. Here the CDR3 DNA reads TGTGCCAGCAGTTTAGGGCCCGGGACAGGGATCCGCTACACCTTC. The chain recombines TRBV27 with TRBJ1-2, with 9 nucleotides matching TRBD1. This CDR3 contains 15 residues. CDR1 is MNHEY, CDR2 SMNVEV, per germline (reference sequence). With 2 bases clipped from V and 9 bases from J, the junction kept 10 bases outside the gene matches.

This clonotype has just a few counts. V usage is TRBV27 and J usage is TRBJ2-1; 14 nucleotides align to TRBD2. Per the germline V gene, CDR1 is MNHEY and CDR2 is SMNVEV (reference sequence). With V trimmed by 5 bases and J by 9 bases, 3 bases remained unmatched. The CDR3 totals 14 residues. The CDR3 is CASSIGTSGGEQFF. As DNA, the CDR3 is TGTGCCAGCAGTATCGGGACTAGCGGGGGTGAGCAGTTCTTC.

The rearrangement links TRBV7-9 to TRBJ2-7, with D possibly being TRBD2 (5 bases). Gene TRBJ2-1 matches the end of the DNA better, so the J call may be wrong. Germline V CDR1 and CDR2: SEHNR, FQNEAQ (reference sequence). The CDR3 extends over 15 amino acids. The CDR3 here is CASSSRTYTNNEQFF. The CDR3 bases are TGTGCCAGCAGCTCCCGGACTTATACGAACAATGAGCAGTTCTTC.

This chain links TRBV12-3 or TRBV12-4 with TRBJ1-2; D not resolved. The V gene lost 4 bases and the J gene lost 8 bases, with 11 bases spanning the gap. This CDR3 comprises 12 residues. The CDR3 coding sequence is TGTGCCAGCAGTTCCGGACCTGGGGGCTACACCTTC. This encodes CASSSGPGGYTF.

To note about this clonotype: This likely comes from a read error, as the CDR3 has no conserved phenylalanine or tryptophan at its end. The V and J genes are TRBV11-1 and TRBJ1-5; 12 bases are shared with TRBD1. This CDR3 spans 16 amino acids. Germline V lookup: CDR1 SGHAT, CDR2 FQDESV (reference sequence). J was trimmed by 9 bases and V by 5 bases; bases with no gene match: 11. In nucleotides, the CDR3 is TGTGCCAGCAGCGACGCCGGGACAGGGGGCTTTCGGCCCCAGCATCTT. It encodes CASSDAGTGGFRPQHL.

There are a few counts of this clonotype. The V gene is TRBV29-1, the J gene TRBJ2-3; weak D call: TRBD1 (6 bases). The CDR3 runs 15 residues. The ends were cut back, 7 bases at V and 0 bases at J, with 17 bases in the middle. Germline values: CDR1 SQVTM, CDR2 ANQGSEA. CDR3: CSAPHREYSTDTQYF. Written as DNA, the CDR3 is TGCAGCGCCCCGCACAGGGAATATAGCACAGATACGCAGTATTTT.

This chain connects TRBV12-3 or TRBV12-4 to TRBJ1-3, with D unresolved. The CDR3 consists of 14 residues. Trimming took 5 bases from V and 0 from J, leaving 8 bases between them. Written as DNA, the CDR3 is TGTGCCAGCAGTCACGACAACTCTGGAAACACCATATATTTT. It is translated as CASSHDNSGNTIYF.

There are a few counts of this clonotype. This CDR3 fails to terminate in the conserved phenylalanine or tryptophan, so it likely reflects a read error. The rearrangement joins TRBV5-6 to TRBJ1-2; D gene unclear. V was shortened by 4 bases and J by 4 bases, with 8 bases between the two germline ends. Per germline, CDR1 SGHDT and CDR2 YYEEEE. This CDR3 has 12 residues. The CDR3: CASSPRSYGYTS. CDR3 DNA: TGTGCCAGCAGCCCTAGATCCTATGGCTACACCTCC.

The genes are TRBV24-1 and TRBJ2-1; D may be TRBD2 (5 bases). The CDR3 has 16 residues. Trimming left V 5 bases short and J 0 bases short, with 13 bases between. Germline V gives CDR1 KGHDR, CDR2 SFDVKD. The CDR3 sequence: CATSASNGSSYNEQFF. The CDR3 nucleotides read TGTGCCACCAGTGCTAGCAACGGCTCCTCCTACAATGAGCAGTTCTTC.

This sequence joins TRBV4-1 and TRBJ1-6; D possibly corresponds to TRBD1 (5 bases). The CDR3 contains 15 residues. The germline V and J ends were trimmed by 6 bases and 10 bases, with 19 bases remaining between them. The V gene's germline CDR1 is MGHRA and CDR2 YSYEKL. As DNA, the CDR3 is TGCGCCAGCAGGGGGACCCAGAAGAGAGGGTCACCCCTCCACTTT. It translates to CASRGTQKRGSPLHF.

This clonotype is termed medium-sized. The rearrangement joins TRBV10-2 to TRBJ2-7; D not certain. In germline, CDR1 is WSHSY, CDR2 SAAADI. The V end was cut by 3 bases, the J end by 2 bases, with 8 bases between. The CDR3 covers 13 residues. DNA for the CDR3: TGCGCCAGCAGTGATGCTCTAGCCTACGAGCAGTACTTC. Protein product: CASSDALAYEQYF.

In its sample, this clonotype is medium-sized (0.01 to 0.1%). This sequence joins TRBV29-1 and TRBJ2-7; D is possibly TRBD1 (6 bases). V was shortened by 5 bases and J by 1 base, with 15 bases between the two germline ends. CDR3 length: 14 amino acids. The germline V gene encodes CDR1 SQVTM and CDR2 ANQGSEA. The CDR3 nucleotides are TGCAGCGTTCTCGGCTGGGGGCGATCCTACGAGCAGTACTTC. This gives the protein CSVLGWGRSYEQYF.

This clonotype was picked up a small number of times. The V and J genes are TRBV5-5 and TRBJ1-6; D unresolved. The germline V and J ends were trimmed by 1 base and 13 bases, with 9 bases remaining between them. The CDR3 length is 12 residues. CDR1 SGHKS and CDR2 YYEKEE come from the germline V gene (reference sequence). CDR3 region: CASSLLGYPLHF. The CDR3, as DNA: TGTGCCAGCAGCTTGCTGGGATATCCCCTCCACTTT.

The chain recombines TRBV11-2 with TRBJ2-7, with 11 bases lining up with TRBD1. With 5 bases clipped from V and 4 bases from J, the junction kept 13 bases outside the gene matches. Germline CDR1 is SGHAT and CDR2 is FQNNGV. The CDR3 consists of 17 residues. As DNA, the CDR3 is TGTGCCAGCAGCCCCGTCGGTACTGGGACAGGGGGATACGAGCAGTACTTC. It codes for CASSPVGTGTGGYEQYF. The whole variable domain, filled in from reference TRBV11-2 and TRBJ2-7, reads EAGVAQSPRYKIIEKRQSVAFWCNPISGHATLYWYQQILGQGPKLLIQFQNNGVVDDSQLPKDRFSAERLKGVDSTLKIQPAKLEDSAVYLCASSPVGTGTGGYEQYFGPGTRLTVT.

The chain combines TRBV20-1 with TRBJ1-5; the D gene is possibly TRBD1 (6 bases). In germline, CDR1 is DFQATT, CDR2 SNEGSKA (reference sequence). The CDR3 contains 16 residues. V lost 1 base and J 0 bases, leaving 13 bases between the germline ends. DNA for the CDR3: TGCAGTGCTAGAGCCGCGGACAGCTATAGCAATCAGCCCCAGCATTTT. It encodes CSARAADSYSNQPQHF.

The V call is TRBV29-1, the J call TRBJ1-1; D gene unclear. The CDR3 spans 13 residues. Per germline, CDR1 SQVTM and CDR2 ANQGSEA. V was trimmed by 5 bases and J by 1 base, leaving 11 bases between them. CDR3 DNA sequence: TGCAGCGTTATGACGGTAGCGAACACTGAAGCTTTCTTT. It is translated as CSVMTVANTEAFF.

This chain uses TRBV2 with TRBJ1-1; TRBD1 might be the D (5 bases). Trimming stripped 4 bases from V and 1 base from J, with 16 bases between. The germline V gene encodes CDR1 SNHLY and CDR2 FYNNEI. The CDR3 spans 16 residues. CDR3: CASSGGDGVTNTEAFF. The CDR3, as DNA: TGTGCCAGCAGTGGGGGGGATGGGGTCACGAACACTGAAGCTTTCTTT.

In regard to this clonotype: One end of the junction is discordant with germline, which a read error may explain. The chain couples TRBV24-1 to TRBJ2-2; 10 positions agree with TRBD2. Germline V CDR1 and CDR2: KGHDR, SFDVKD. The CDR3 extends over 16 amino acids. For the CDR3, the DNA is TGTGCCACCAGCGATTTGCTAGCGGGAGACACCGGGGAGCTGTCTTTT. It codes for CATSDLLAGDTGELSF.

The genes are TRBV11-1 and TRBJ2-1; 9 nucleotides agree with TRBD1. Trimming cost V 5 bases and J 3 bases; bases outside gene matches: 5. Germline values: CDR1 SGHAT, CDR2 FQDESV (reference sequence). This CDR3 spans 15 amino acids. The CDR3 spells CASSPSGQGYNEQFF. CDR3 bases: TGTGCCAGCAGCCCCTCGGGACAGGGCTACAATGAGCAGTTCTTC.

V is TRBV19 and J is TRBJ2-1; D remains ambiguous. Trimming stripped 5 bases from V and 5 bases from J, with 13 bases between. This CDR3 has 14 residues. Germline values: CDR1 LNHDA, CDR2 SQIVND (reference sequence). Here the CDR3 DNA reads TGTGCCAGTAGTCCCTTACCTAGAGACAATGAGCAGTTCTTC. This encodes CASSPLPRDNEQFF.